This TCR beta chain was sequenced in a study of blood T cell repertoires in COVID-19. There are 14 residues in the CDR3. Trimming at V came to 1 base and at J to 4 bases, leaving 4 bases not matched to a gene. Germline CDR1 is SEHNR and CDR2 is FQNEAQ (reference sequence). Profiled with immunoSEQ multiplex PCR; TCRdb holds only in-frame clones, not every one. The sample records roughly 280,000 clones, 75% to 90% being singletons. This TCR was sampled from a woman between 18 and 29 years old who had recovered from COVID-19. The rearrangement links TRBV7-9 to TRBJ2-7, with 7 bases aligning to TRBD2. Input material: PBMCs or T cells enriched from blood (not recorded which). The chain's CDR3 is CASSLEGGRYEQYF. The DNA of the CDR3 is TGTGCCAGCAGCTTAGAGGGAGGGCGGTACGAGCAGTACTTC.